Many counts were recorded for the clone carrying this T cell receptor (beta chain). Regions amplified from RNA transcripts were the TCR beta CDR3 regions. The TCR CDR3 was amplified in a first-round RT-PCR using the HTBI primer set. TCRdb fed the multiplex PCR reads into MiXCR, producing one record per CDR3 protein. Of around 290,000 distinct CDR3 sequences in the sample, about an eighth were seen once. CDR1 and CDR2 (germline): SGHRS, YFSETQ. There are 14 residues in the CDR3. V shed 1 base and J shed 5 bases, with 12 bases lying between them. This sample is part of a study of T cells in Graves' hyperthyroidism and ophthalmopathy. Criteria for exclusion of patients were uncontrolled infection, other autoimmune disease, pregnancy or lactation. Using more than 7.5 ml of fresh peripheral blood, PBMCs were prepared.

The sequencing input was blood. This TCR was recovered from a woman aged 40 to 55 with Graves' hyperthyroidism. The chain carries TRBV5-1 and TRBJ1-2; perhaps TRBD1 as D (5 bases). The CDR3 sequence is CASSLSGQEYGYTF. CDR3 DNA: TGCGCCAGCAGCTTGTCGGGGCAAGAATATGGCTACACCTTC.